One and the same sample provided the 27 T cell receptor beta chains below, sequenced in a study of blood T cell repertoires in COVID-19. Using immunoSEQ multiplex PCR, the repertoire was profiled, and TCRdb retains in-frame clones only, with some absent. The sample has fewer than 60,000 clones; around three quarters are singletons. Source material: peripheral blood. The receptors here all came from a man between 65 and 85 years old with acute or convalescent COVID-19.

This chain's CDR3 is CASNRGGNQPQHF. In DNA form, the CDR3 reads TGTGCCAGCAATCGGGGTGGGAATCAGCCCCAGCATTTT. The chain links TRBV28 to TRBJ1-5; D not resolved. V shed 7 bases and J shed 4 bases, with 11 bases lying between them. Germline V gene lookup returns CDR1 MDHEN and CDR2 SYDVKM. CDR3 length equals 13 residues.

The chain couples TRBV19 to TRBJ2-3; 7 nucleotides align to TRBD2. CDR1 is LNHDA and CDR2 is SQIVND in the germline V gene (reference sequence). V lost 2 bases and J lost 8; bases outside the gene matches: 7. This CDR3 is 14 amino acids long. Here the CDR3 reads CASSIRERDVTQYF. CDR3 DNA: TGTGCCAGTAGTATAAGAGAGCGGGACGTTACGCAGTATTTT.

The chain carries TRBV6-2 or TRBV6-3 and TRBJ1-1; D not certain. Germline CDR1 is MNHEY and CDR2 is SVGEGT. The CDR3 covers 16 residues. Trimming removed 5 bases at V and 3 bases at J, with 19 bases between. The CDR3, as DNA: TGTGCCAGCAGTGACCCGGGAGATCGGGTCTACACTGAAGCTTTCTTT. Translation: CASSDPGDRVYTEAFF.

The chain combines TRBV5-4 with TRBJ2-7, with 8 nucleotides matching TRBD2. This CDR3 spans 15 amino acids. V was pared by 4 bases and J by 6 bases, with 12 bases of the junction left unmatched. Germline CDR1 and CDR2: SGHNT and YYREEE (reference sequence). The CDR3 nucleotides read TGTGCCAGCAGCCCTCCGGGGGGACTAGTCGCCGAGCAGTACTTC. It specifies CASSPPGGLVAEQYF.

V usage is TRBV10-3 and J usage is TRBJ2-5; 13 nucleotides agree with TRBD2. V trimming: 10 bases; J trimming: 2 bases; junction bases outside the gene matches: 4. The CDR3 has 14 residues. Germline V gene data show CDR1 as ENHRY and CDR2 as SYGVKD. CDR3 nucleotide sequence: TGTGCCACCCGACTAGCGGGAGGACAAGAGACCCAGTACTTC. This translates into CATRLAGGQETQYF.

This clone was observed a handful of times. The chain employs TRBV30 and TRBJ1-3; possibly TRBD1 for D (5 bases). The length of the CDR3 is 16 residues. From germline, CDR1 is GTSNPN and CDR2 SVGIG (reference sequence). V lost 5 bases and J 3 bases, leaving 20 bases between the germline ends. The CDR3 region is CAWGTTQGFGGNTIYF. The CDR3 DNA sequence: TGTGCCTGGGGAACGACCCAGGGATTCGGTGGAAACACCATATATTTT. Looking up the rest from reference TRBV30 and TRBJ1-3 gives the full variable domain: SQTIHQWPATLVQPVGSPLSLECTVEGTSNPNLYWYRQAAGRGLQLLFYSVGIGQISSEVPQNLSASRPQDRQFILSSKKLLLSDSGFYLCAWGTTQGFGGNTIYFGEGSWLTVV.

The rearrangement links TRBV11-2 to TRBJ2-7; 9 bases fit TRBD1. This CDR3 region has 15 residues. Germline assignment: CDR1 SGHAT and CDR2 FQNNGV. V was pared by 3 bases and J by 2 bases, with 5 bases of the junction left unmatched. The DNA for the CDR3 is TGTGCCAGCAGCTTCACCGGGACAGGGACCTACGAGCAGTACTTC. Its translation: CASSFTGTGTYEQYF.

V is TRBV6-1 and J is TRBJ2-7; 7 nucleotides line up with TRBD1. Losses at the gene ends were 3 bases for V and 6 bases for J; bases not matched to a gene: 8. The CDR3 runs to 14 residues. Germline CDR1 and CDR2: MNHNS and SASEGT. CDR3 DNA: TGTGCCAGCAGTGAGGTCAGGGGGAACGGCGAGCAGTACTTC. Its translation is CASSEVRGNGEQYF.

The J gene is TRBJ2-1, the V gene TRBV19, with 11 bases that match TRBD2. V was pared by 8 bases and J by 1 base, with 7 bases of the junction left unmatched. CDR3 length: 16 residues. CDR1 and CDR2 (germline): LNHDA, SQIVND (reference sequence). CDR3 DNA: TGTGCCAGTGGTACTAGCGGGGGTGGTTCCTACAATGAGCAGTTCTTC. Translation gives CASGTSGGGSYNEQFF.

The count of this clone is one. The J gene is TRBJ2-7, the V gene TRBV9; D possibly corresponds to TRBD2 (5 bases). The germline gives CDR1 SGDLS, CDR2 YYNGEE. CDR3 size: 14 residues. The V gene lost 4 bases and the J gene lost 0 bases, with 11 bases spanning the gap. CDR3: CASSNTGNSYEQYF. The CDR3 region has the DNA TGTGCCAGCAGCAACACCGGGAACTCCTACGAGCAGTACTTC.

The CDR3 loop reads CASTPPGRGGEKLFF. CDR3 DNA sequence: TGTGCCAGTACCCCCCCGGGGAGAGGTGGTGAAAAACTGTTTTTT. The chain links TRBV19 to TRBJ1-4; D gene unclear. Germline CDR1 LNHDA, CDR2 SQIVND (reference sequence). The CDR3 is made up of 15 amino acids. V was trimmed by 7 bases and J by 7 bases, leaving 19 bases between them.

The chain carries TRBV5-1 and TRBJ1-2; 12 bases agree with TRBD1. Germline V gives CDR1 SGHRS, CDR2 YFSETQ. The CDR3 loop spans 16 amino acids. The V and J ends lost 4 bases and 4 bases, in that order; junction bases with no gene match: 8. The CDR3 DNA follows: TGCGCCAGCAGCGTGGGGACAGGGGGCGCCGGCTATGGCTACACCTTC. It encodes CASSVGTGGAGYGYTF. The complete variable domain, with remaining parts taken from reference TRBV5-1 and TRBJ1-2, reads KAGVTQTPRYLIKTRGQQVTLSCSPISGHRSVSWYQQTPGQGLQFLFEYFSETQRNKGNFPGRFSGRQFSNSRSEMNVSTLELGDSALYLCASSVGTGGAGYGYTFGSGTRLTVV.

The chain uses TRBV6-5 and TRBJ1-1; no clear D gene. Germline assignment: CDR1 MNHEY and CDR2 SVGAGI. The CDR3 spans 15 residues. Trimming removed 6 bases from V and 4 bases from J, with 18 bases in between. DNA for the CDR3: TGTGCCAGCAGAGACCCGGGAAGGGTAACCACTGAAGCTTTCTTT. Translated: CASRDPGRVTTEAFF.

The V gene is TRBV7-6, the J gene TRBJ1-2, with a weak D call TRBD1 (5 bases). The length of the CDR3 is 16 residues. Trimming took off 1 base at V and 6 bases at J, with 18 bases between the two ends. The germline CDR1 and CDR2 sequences are SGHVS and FNYEAQ. CDR3 in DNA: TGTGCCAGCAGCTTAGGTGGCTGGCAGGGAGGCAATGGCTACACCTTC. It translates to CASSLGGWQGGNGYTF.

The rearrangement uses TRBV13 and TRBJ2-5; TRBD2 matches at 9 bases. From germline, CDR1 is PRHDT and CDR2 FYEKMQ (reference sequence). The ends lost 2 bases at V and 0 bases at J; junction bases unmatched: 1. The CDR3 runs 15 residues. DNA of the CDR3: TGTGCCAGCAGCTTAACTAGCGGGTACCAAGAGACCCAGTACTTC. Protein product: CASSLTSGYQETQYF.

V and J are TRBV11-3 and TRBJ2-7, with TRBD2 matching over 12 bases. With 3 bases clipped from V and 6 bases from J, the junction kept 6 bases outside the gene matches. The germline CDR1 and CDR2 sequences are SGHNT and YENEEA. The CDR3 is 15 residues long. The CDR3 nucleotides are TGTGCCAGCAGCTTCTGGACTAGCGGGACGGTCGAGCAGTACTTC. It is translated as CASSFWTSGTVEQYF.

This chain joins TRBV27 and TRBJ2-7; the match to TRBD1 covers 7 bases. Germline assignment: CDR1 MNHEY and CDR2 SMNVEV (reference sequence). This CDR3 comprises 13 residues. J lost 6 bases, V lost 5 bases, and 7 bases had no gene match. CDR3 DNA: TGTGCCAGCAGTAGAACAGGGGTAGGCGAGCAGTACTTC. This codes for CASSRTGVGEQYF.

The chain employs TRBV28 and TRBJ2-7, with TRBD1 matching over 10 bases. CDR1 MDHEN and CDR2 SYDVKM come from the germline V gene. The CDR3 consists of 14 residues. J gave up 3 bases and V 6 bases, and 5 bases lay outside the gene matches. CDR3 sequence: CASRRTGGLYEQYF. The DNA of the CDR3 is TGTGCCAGCAGGAGGACAGGGGGACTCTACGAGCAGTACTTC.

This chain connects TRBV28 to TRBJ1-5; D is ambiguous. The CDR3 contains 13 residues. Per the germline V gene, CDR1 is MDHEN and CDR2 is SYDVKM. The V end was cut by 4 bases, the J end by 7 bases, with 11 bases between. The CDR3 region has the DNA TGTGCCAGCAGTTCCCTCCGTTTACAGCCCCAGCATTTT. Translating it yields CASSSLRLQPQHF. The variable domain in full, completed from reference TRBV28 and TRBJ1-5, reads DVKVTQSSRYLVKRTGEKVFLECVQDMDHENMFWYRQDPGLGLRLIYFSYDVKMKEKGDIPEGYSVSREKKERFSLILESASTNQTSMYLCASSSLRLQPQHFGDGTRLSIL.

The chain employs TRBV7-9 and TRBJ1-4, with 7 bases lining up with TRBD1. Germline V CDR1 and CDR2: SEHNR, FQNEAQ (reference sequence). The ends lost 2 bases at V and 7 bases at J; junction bases unmatched: 7. The length of the CDR3 is 15 residues. Here the CDR3 DNA reads TGTGCCAGCAGCTTATCCTTGCAGGGGGGTGAAAAACTGTTTTTT. Translated, it gives CASSLSLQGGEKLFF.

This clone was found once. The chain recombines TRBV28 with TRBJ2-2, with D perhaps matching TRBD2 (6 bases). The length of the CDR3 is 16 residues. Trimming shortened V by 6 bases and J by 0 bases, and 14 bases separated the two germline ends. Looked up from germline, CDR1 is MDHEN and CDR2 is SYDVKM. The CDR3: CASSLMGGPNTGELFF. The DNA for the CDR3 is TGTGCCAGCAGCCTCATGGGGGGACCGAACACCGGGGAGCTGTTTTTT.

In its sample, this clone was seen a few times. V usage is TRBV2 and J usage is TRBJ1-6; D gene ambiguous. Germline lookup yields CDR1 SNHLY and CDR2 FYNNEI. This CDR3 region has 11 residues. The V and J ends lost 2 bases and 17 bases respectively, with 10 bases between them. The CDR3 is CASSEFNPVHF. DNA of the CDR3: TGTGCCAGCAGTGAATTCAACCCGGTCCACTTT.

The rearrangement joins TRBV15 to TRBJ1-5; D is undetermined. Germline V gene data show CDR1 as LNHNV and CDR2 as YYDKDF (reference sequence). The CDR3 loop spans 15 amino acids. V gave up 0 bases and J gave up 3 bases, with 9 bases separating them. The CDR3 coding sequence is TGTGCCACCAGCAGAGATAGACACCCCAATCAGCCCCAGCATTTT. Translation: CATSRDRHPNQPQHF.

This sequence joins TRBV6-4 and TRBJ2-3; a weak D match, TRBD2 (5 bases). Per germline, CDR1 MRHNA and CDR2 SNTAGT. V dropped 6 bases and J dropped 1 base, with 17 bases sitting between them. The CDR3 runs to 16 residues. CDR3 bases: TGTGCCAGCAGCTTCCTTCCTAGCCGGCGCACAGATACGCAGTATTTT. Amino acids: CASSFLPSRRTDTQYF.

This clone occurred once. This chain connects TRBV30 to TRBJ2-3, with 9 bases that match TRBD2. Germline CDR1 GTSNPN, CDR2 SVGIG (reference sequence). V was clipped by 4 bases and J by 2 bases; unmatched bases: 7. CDR3 size: 15 residues. In DNA form, the CDR3 reads TGTGCCTGGAAACGACTAGCGGTAAACACAGATACGCAGTATTTT. It is translated as CAWKRLAVNTDTQYF.

This chain links TRBV18 with TRBJ1-1; D unresolved. The V gene lost 3 bases and the J gene lost 4 bases, with 3 bases spanning the gap. The CDR3 consists of 11 residues. Germline lookup yields CDR1 KGHSH and CDR2 LQKENI. CDR3 coding DNA: TGTGCCAGCTCACCGAGCACTGAAGCTTTCTTT. It is translated as CASSPSTEAFF.

This chain uses TRBV7-2 with TRBJ2-7; 7 nucleotides agree with TRBD2. V shed 3 bases and J 4 bases; nucleotides not matched to a gene: 3. The CDR3 runs 13 residues. Germline-derived CDR1 and CDR2 are SGHTA and FQGNSA. The chain's CDR3 is CASSLGGNYEQYF. The CDR3 region has the DNA TGTGCCAGCAGCTTGGGAGGGAATTACGAGCAGTACTTC.